This T cell receptor beta chain originates from a study of cytomegalovirus exposure and HLA in healthy donors. Study-wide findings and caveats: At a 0.05 false discovery rate, a later analysis found around 15,000 TCR beta sequences to be associated with HLA alleles. The authors later found HLA-associated TCR beta chains more clonally expanded than equally common others. Sequencing likely caused a cluster of highly shared sequence variants. Later analysis identified a missense DCLRE1C variant that was linked to TCR beta V- and J-gene trimming.

Details on this clone: Antigen unknown.

With 60 Vbeta and 13 Jbeta primers, the PCR was carried out. Clones were read by immunoSEQ multiplex PCR, and TCRdb kept only the in-frame ones, dropping some. The data hold 120,000 or so clones, with more than 65% observed a single time. V was clipped by 5 bases and J by 3 bases; unmatched bases: 5. Germline V CDR1 and CDR2: SGHVS, FNYEAQ. The CDR3 length is 15 residues. The chain joins TRBV7-6 to TRBJ2-7; 12 positions agree with TRBD2. The sequence was collected from a man aged 18 to 29 in good health and CMV-seronegative. Sample: PBMCs. CDR3: CASSHTSGGYYEQYF. As DNA, the CDR3 is TGTGCCAGCAGCCACACTAGCGGGGGGTACTACGAGCAGTACTTC.